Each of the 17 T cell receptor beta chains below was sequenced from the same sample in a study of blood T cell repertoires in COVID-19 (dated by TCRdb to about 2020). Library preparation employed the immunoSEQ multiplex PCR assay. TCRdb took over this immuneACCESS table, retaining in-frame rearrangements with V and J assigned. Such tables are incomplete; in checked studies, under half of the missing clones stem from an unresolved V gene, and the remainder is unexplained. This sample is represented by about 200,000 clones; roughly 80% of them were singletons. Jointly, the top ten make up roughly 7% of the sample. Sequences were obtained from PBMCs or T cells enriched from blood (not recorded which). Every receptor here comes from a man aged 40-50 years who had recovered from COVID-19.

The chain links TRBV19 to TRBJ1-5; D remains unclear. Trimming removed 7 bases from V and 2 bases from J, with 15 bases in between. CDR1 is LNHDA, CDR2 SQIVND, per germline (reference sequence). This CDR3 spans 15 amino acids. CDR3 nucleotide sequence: TGTGCCAGTACAAGCCGAATAGAAGGCAATCAGCCCCAGCATTTT. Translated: CASTSRIEGNQPQHF.

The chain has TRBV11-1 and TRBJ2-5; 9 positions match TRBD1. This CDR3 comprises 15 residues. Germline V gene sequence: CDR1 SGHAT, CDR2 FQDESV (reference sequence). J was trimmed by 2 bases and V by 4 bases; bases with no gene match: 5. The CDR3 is CASSSGQGYQETQYF. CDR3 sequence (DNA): TGTGCCAGCAGCTCGGGACAGGGTTATCAAGAGACCCAGTACTTC.

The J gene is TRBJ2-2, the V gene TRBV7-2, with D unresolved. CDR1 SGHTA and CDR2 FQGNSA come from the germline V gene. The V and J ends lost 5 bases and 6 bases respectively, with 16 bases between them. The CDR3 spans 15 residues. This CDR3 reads CASSPLSGRPGELFF. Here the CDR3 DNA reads TGTGCCAGCAGCCCTCTGTCTGGCAGGCCCGGGGAGCTGTTTTTT.

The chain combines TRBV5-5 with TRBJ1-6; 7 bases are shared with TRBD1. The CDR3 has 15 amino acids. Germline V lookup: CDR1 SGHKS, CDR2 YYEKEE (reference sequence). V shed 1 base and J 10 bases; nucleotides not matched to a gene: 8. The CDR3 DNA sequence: TGTGCCAGCAGCTTGTATAACAGGGGCGGGTCACCCCTCCACTTT. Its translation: CASSLYNRGGSPLHF.

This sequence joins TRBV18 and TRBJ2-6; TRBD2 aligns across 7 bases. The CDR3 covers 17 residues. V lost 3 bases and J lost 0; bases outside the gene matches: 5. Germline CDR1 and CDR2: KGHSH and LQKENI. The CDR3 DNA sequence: TGTGCCAGCTCACCGGGGGGGACTCCCTCTGGGGCCAACGTCCTGACTTTC. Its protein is CASSPGGTPSGANVLTF.

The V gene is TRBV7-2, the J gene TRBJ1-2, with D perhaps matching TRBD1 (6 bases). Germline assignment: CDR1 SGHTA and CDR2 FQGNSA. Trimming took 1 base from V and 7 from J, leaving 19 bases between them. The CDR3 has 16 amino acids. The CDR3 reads CASSLGWDTVSGGYTF. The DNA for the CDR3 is TGTGCCAGCAGCTTAGGTTGGGACACCGTTAGTGGTGGCTACACCTTC.

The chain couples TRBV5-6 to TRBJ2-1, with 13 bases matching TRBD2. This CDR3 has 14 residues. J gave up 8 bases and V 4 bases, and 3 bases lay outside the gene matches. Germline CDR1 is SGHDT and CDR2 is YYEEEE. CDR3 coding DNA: TGTGCCAGCAGCACCGGACTAGCGGGGGATGAGCAGTTCTTC. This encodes CASSTGLAGDEQFF.

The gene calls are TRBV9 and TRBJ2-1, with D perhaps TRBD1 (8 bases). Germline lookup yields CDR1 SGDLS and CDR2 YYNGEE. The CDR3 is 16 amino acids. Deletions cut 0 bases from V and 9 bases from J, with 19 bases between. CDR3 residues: CASSVGAGQARPEQFF. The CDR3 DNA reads TGTGCCAGCAGCGTAGGAGCGGGACAGGCACGACCTGAGCAGTTCTTC.

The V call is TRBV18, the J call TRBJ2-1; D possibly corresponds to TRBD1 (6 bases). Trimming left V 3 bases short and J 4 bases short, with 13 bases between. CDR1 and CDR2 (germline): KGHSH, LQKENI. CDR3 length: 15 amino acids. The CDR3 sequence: CASSPEPTGYNEQFF. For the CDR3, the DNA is TGTGCCAGCTCACCCGAACCGACAGGTTACAATGAGCAGTTCTTC.

The CDR3 DNA reads TGCAGCGTTGAGAGACAGGGCACCTACGAGCAGTACTTC. It translates to CSVERQGTYEQYF. This chain links TRBV29-1 with TRBJ2-7; 7 bases are shared with TRBD1. The CDR3 sequence is 13 residues long. Germline trimming cut 3 bases from V and 2 bases from J; bases unmatched to any gene: 4. Looked up from germline, CDR1 is SQVTM and CDR2 is ANQGSEA.

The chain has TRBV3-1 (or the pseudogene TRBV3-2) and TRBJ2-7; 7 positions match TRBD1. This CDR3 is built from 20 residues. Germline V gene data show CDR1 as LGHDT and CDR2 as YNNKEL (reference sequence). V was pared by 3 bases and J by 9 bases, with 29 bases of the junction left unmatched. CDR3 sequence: CASSHHIRTGFDFSSSGQYF. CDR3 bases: TGTGCCAGCAGCCATCACATACGGACAGGTTTCGACTTCTCTTCCTCCGGGCAGTACTTC.

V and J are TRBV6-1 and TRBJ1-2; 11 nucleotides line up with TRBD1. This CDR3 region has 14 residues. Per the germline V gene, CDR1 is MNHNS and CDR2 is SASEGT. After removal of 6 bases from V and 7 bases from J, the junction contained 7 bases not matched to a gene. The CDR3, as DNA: TGTGCCAGCAGATGGACAGGGGGCCTCTCTGGCTACACCTTC. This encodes CASRWTGGLSGYTF.

CDR3 nucleotides: TGTGCCAGCAGCCCTTTCGGTTGGCGGGGGGATACGCAGTATTTT. Amino acid sequence: CASSPFGWRGDTQYF. The chain recombines TRBV7-2 with TRBJ2-3; 7 bases are a match to TRBD2. J was trimmed by 6 bases and V by 5 bases; bases with no gene match: 11. The CDR3 contains 15 residues. Germline CDR1 and CDR2: SGHTA and FQGNSA.

CDR3 nucleotide sequence: TGTGCCATCAGTGCAGGGACTAGCAATGAGCAGTTCTTC. Its protein product is CAISAGTSNEQFF. The V and J genes are TRBV10-3 and TRBJ2-1; 8 positions agree with TRBD2. The CDR3 has 13 amino acids. Trimming at V came to 4 bases and at J to 6 bases, leaving 2 bases not matched to a gene. Germline-derived CDR1 and CDR2 are ENHRY and SYGVKD.

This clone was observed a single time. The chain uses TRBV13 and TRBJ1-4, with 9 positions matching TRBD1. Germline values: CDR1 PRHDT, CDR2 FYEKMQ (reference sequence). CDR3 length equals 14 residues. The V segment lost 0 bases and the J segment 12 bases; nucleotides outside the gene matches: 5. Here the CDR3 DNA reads TGTGCCAGCAGCTTAGGGACAGGGGGTGGAGAACTGTTTTTT. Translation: CASSLGTGGGELFF.

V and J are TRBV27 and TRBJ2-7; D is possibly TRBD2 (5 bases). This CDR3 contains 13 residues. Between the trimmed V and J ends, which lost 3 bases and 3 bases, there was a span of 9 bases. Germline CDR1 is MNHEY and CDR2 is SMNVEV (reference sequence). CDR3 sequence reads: CASSLGSIYEQYF. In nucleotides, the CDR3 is TGTGCCAGCAGTTTGGGGAGTATCTACGAGCAGTACTTC.

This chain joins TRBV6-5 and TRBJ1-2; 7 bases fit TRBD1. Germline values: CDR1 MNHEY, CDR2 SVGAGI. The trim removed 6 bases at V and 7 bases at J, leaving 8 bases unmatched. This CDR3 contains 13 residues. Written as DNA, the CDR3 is TGTGCCAGCAGATCGGACAGGACAGCTGGCTACACCTTC. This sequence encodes CASRSDRTAGYTF.